A selection of T cell receptor beta chains follows, all from one sample in a study of blood T cell repertoires in COVID-19. Profiled with immunoSEQ multiplex PCR; TCRdb holds only in-frame clones, not every one. The data show more than 85,000 clones, 80% to 90% seen once. Sequencing was done on a sample of peripheral blood. The receptor source for this set is a human donor in a cohort sampled during active COVID-19. Each CDR3 is given with its conserved first and last residue. The D gene is left open where the match is weak. For some rows the clone size is stated as once, few or many, or as a class when expanded; others skip it.

CASSPGLTGELFF	TGTGCCAGCTCACCAGGGCTTACCGGGGAGCTGTTTTTT	.	once	TRBJ2-2	13	TRBV18
CASSELLSNTEAFF	TGTGCCAGCAGTGAATTGTTATCCAACACTGAAGCTTTCTTT	.	.	TRBJ1-1	14	TRBV6-1
CASSAGQGFNTEAFF	TGCGCCAGCAGCGCGGGACAGGGTTTCAACACTGAAGCTTTCTTT	TRBD1	few	TRBJ1-1	15	TRBV5-1
CASSLGPGGGTNEKLFF	TGTGCCAGCAGCTTAGGGCCTGGGGGGGGGACTAATGAAAAACTGTTTTTT	.	.	TRBJ1-4	17	TRBV11-2
CARSPPGLAGAWEDTQYF	TGTGCCAGAAGCCCGCCCGGACTAGCGGGGGCCTGGGAAGATACGCAGTATTTT	TRBD2	.	TRBJ2-3	18	TRBV5-3
CATSDARTSGYYNEQFF	TGTGCCACCAGTGATGCGAGGACTAGCGGCTACTACAATGAGCAGTTCTTC	TRBD2	.	TRBJ2-1	17	TRBV24-1
CASSFAGTYEQYF	TGTGCCAGCAGCTTCGCAGGGACCTACGAGCAGTACTTC	.	.	TRBJ2-7	13	TRBV7-2
CASSTGTSGLQETQYF	TGTGCCAGCAGCACGGGCACTAGCGGACTCCAAGAGACCCAGTACTTC	TRBD2	.	TRBJ2-5	16	TRBV11-1
CASSIKRGAYTGELFF	TGTGCCAGTAGTATCAAGCGGGGGGCCTACACCGGGGAGCTGTTTTTT	TRBD2	.	TRBJ2-2	16	TRBV19
CASSLGPSGYQETQYF	TGCGCCAGCAGCTTGGGGCCTAGCGGGTATCAAGAGACCCAGTACTTC	TRBD2	once	TRBJ2-5	16	TRBV5-1
CASSLRDRGPEQYF	TGCGCCAGCAGCTTAAGGGACAGGGGGCCTGAGCAGTACTTC	TRBD1	.	TRBJ2-7	14	TRBV5-1
CASSYSFGGFYEQYF	TGTGCCAGCAGTTACTCGTTCGGGGGATTCTACGAGCAGTACTTC	.	few	TRBJ2-7	15	TRBV6-5
CASESAGYNEQFF	TGTGCCAGCGAGAGTGCAGGGTACAATGAGCAGTTCTTC	.	.	TRBJ2-1	13	TRBV18
CASSLEGPGNEKLFF	TGTGCCAGCAGCTTAGAGGGGCCGGGTAATGAAAAACTGTTTTTT	.	.	TRBJ1-4	15	TRBV11-2
CATSRDRIYGYTF	TGTGCCACCAGCAGAGACAGGATCTATGGCTACACCTTC	.	.	TRBJ1-2	13	TRBV15
CASSPGGSVAKNIQYF	TGTGCCAGCAGCCCGGGGGGGTCCGTAGCCAAAAACATTCAGTACTTC	TRBD2	.	TRBJ2-4	16	TRBV7-9
CASSWQSNTEAFF	TGTGCCAGCAGTTGGCAGTCGAACACTGAAGCTTTCTTT	.	.	TRBJ1-1	13	TRBV27
CASSGRDNEQFF	TGTGCCAGCAGTGGCAGGGACAATGAGCAGTTCTTC	.	.	TRBJ2-1	12	TRBV2
CASSRGHPYEQYF	TGTGCCAGTAGTAGGGGACACCCCTACGAGCAGTACTTC	.	few	TRBJ2-7	13	TRBV19
CAISETPTSGDTDTQYF	TGTGCCATCAGTGAGACGCCAACTAGCGGAGACACAGATACGCAGTATTTT	TRBD2	.	TRBJ2-3	17	TRBV10-3